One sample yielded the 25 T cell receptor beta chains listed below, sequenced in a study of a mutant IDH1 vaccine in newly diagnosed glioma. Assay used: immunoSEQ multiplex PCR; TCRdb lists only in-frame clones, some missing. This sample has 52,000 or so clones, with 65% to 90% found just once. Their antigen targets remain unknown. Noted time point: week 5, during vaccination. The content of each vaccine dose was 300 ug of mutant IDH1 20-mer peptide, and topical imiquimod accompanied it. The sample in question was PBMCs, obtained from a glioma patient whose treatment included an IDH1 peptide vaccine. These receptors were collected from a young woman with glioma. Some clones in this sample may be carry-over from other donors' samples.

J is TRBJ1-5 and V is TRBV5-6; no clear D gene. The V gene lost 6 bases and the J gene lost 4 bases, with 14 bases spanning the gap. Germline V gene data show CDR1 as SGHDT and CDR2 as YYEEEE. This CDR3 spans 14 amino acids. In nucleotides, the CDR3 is TGTGCCAGCACCCTTCGAACAACGAATCAGCCCCAGCATTTT. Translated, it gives CASTLRTTNQPQHF.

This chain's CDR3 is CASSAARGGLANTIYF. Written as DNA, the CDR3 is TGTGCCAGCAGTGCGGCTAGGGGAGGGTTGGCAAACACCATATATTTT. The genes are TRBV25-1 and TRBJ1-3; a possible D gene is TRBD1 (5 bases). V lost 4 bases to trimming and J lost 6 bases, with 19 bases between them. The germline gives CDR1 MGHDK, CDR2 SYGVNS. This CDR3 has 16 amino acids.

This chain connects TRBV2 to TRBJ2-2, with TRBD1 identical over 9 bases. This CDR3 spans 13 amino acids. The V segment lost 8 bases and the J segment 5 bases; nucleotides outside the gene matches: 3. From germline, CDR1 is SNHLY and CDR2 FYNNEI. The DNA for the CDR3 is TGTGCCAGCTCGGGACAGGGTACCGGGGAGCTGTTTTTT. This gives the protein CASSGQGTGELFF.

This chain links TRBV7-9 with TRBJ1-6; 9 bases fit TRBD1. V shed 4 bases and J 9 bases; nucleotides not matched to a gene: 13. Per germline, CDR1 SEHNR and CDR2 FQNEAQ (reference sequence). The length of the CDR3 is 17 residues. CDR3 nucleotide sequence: TGTGCCAGCAGCTCACATACGGGACAGGGTAAAGTTTCACCCCTCCACTTT. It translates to CASSSHTGQGKVSPLHF.

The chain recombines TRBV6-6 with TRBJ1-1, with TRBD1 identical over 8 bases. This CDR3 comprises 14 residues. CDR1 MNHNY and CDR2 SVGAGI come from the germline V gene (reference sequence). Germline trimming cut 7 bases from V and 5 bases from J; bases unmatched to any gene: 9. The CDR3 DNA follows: TGTGCCAGCACCTACAGGGGGTTGAGAACTGAAGCTTTCTTT. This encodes CASTYRGLRTEAFF.

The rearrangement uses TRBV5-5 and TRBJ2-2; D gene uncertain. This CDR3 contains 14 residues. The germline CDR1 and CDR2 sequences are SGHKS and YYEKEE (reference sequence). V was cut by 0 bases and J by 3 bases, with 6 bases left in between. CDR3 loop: CASSLVEDTGELFF. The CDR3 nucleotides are TGTGCCAGCAGCTTGGTCGAGGACACCGGGGAGCTGTTTTTT.

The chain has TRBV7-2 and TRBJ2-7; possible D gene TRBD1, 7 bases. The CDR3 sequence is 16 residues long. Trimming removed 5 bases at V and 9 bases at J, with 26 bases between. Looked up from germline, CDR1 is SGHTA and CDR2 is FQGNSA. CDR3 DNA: TGTGCCAGCAGCAGACCGGGACAGTTTTCCGCGGGAAGGCAGTACTTC. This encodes CASSRPGQFSAGRQYF.

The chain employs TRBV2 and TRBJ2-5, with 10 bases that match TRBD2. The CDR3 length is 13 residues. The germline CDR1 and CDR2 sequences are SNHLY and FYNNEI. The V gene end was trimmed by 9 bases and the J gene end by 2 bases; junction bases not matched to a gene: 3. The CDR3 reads CARALAGQETQYF. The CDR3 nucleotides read TGTGCCAGGGCACTAGCGGGGCAAGAGACCCAGTACTTC.

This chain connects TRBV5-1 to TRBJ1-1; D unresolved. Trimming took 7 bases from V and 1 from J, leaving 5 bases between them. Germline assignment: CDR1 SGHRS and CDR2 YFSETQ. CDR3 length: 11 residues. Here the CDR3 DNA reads TGCGCCAGCCGACAGAACACTGAAGCTTTCTTT. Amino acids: CASRQNTEAFF. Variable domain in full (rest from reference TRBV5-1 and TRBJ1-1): KAGVTQTPRYLIKTRGQQVTLSCSPISGHRSVSWYQQTPGQGLQFLFEYFSETQRNKGNFPGRFSGRQFSNSRSEMNVSTLELGDSALYLCASRQNTEAFFGQGTRLTVV.

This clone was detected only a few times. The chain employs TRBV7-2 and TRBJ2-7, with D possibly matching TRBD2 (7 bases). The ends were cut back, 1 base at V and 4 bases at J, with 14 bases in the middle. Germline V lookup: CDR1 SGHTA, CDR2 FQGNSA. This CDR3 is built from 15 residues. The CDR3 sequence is CASSLGGGTDYEQYF. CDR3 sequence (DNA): TGTGCCAGCAGCTTAGGCGGGGGCACGGATTACGAGCAGTACTTC. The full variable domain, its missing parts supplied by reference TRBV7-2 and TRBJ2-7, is GAGVSQSPSNKVTEKGKDVELRCDPISGHTALYWYRQSLGQGLEFLIYFQGNSAPDKSGLPSDRFSAERTGGSVSTLTIQRTQQEDSAVYLCASSLGGGTDYEQYFGPGTRLTVT.

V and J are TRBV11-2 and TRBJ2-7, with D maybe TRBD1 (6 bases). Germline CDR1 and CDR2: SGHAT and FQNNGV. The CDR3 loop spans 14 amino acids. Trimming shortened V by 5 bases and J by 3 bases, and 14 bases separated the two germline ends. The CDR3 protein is CASSPRAGVYEQYF. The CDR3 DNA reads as TGTGCCAGCAGCCCTAGGGCAGGGGTCTACGAGCAGTACTTC.

The DNA for the CDR3 is TGCAGCGTTGAAGATCGGGGACACGGGACCATATATTTT. This gives the protein CSVEDRGHGTIYF. The chain is built from TRBV29-1 and TRBJ1-3; D might be TRBD1 (6 bases). This CDR3 has 13 residues. Germline V CDR1 and CDR2: SQVTM, ANQGSEA. V was shortened by 0 bases and J by 10 bases, with 13 bases between the two germline ends.

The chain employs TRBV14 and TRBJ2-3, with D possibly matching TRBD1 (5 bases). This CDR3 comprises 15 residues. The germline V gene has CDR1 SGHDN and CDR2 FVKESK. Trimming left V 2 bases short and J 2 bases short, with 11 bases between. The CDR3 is CASSQRGGYTDTQYF. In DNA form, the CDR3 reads TGTGCCAGCAGCCAAAGGGGCGGTTACACAGATACGCAGTATTTT.

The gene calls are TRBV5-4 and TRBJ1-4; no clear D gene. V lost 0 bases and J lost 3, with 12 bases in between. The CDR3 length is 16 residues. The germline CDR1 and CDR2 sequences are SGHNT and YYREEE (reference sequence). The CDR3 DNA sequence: TGTGCCAGCAGCTTGGAGCCGCGGTGGGCTAATGAAAAACTGTTTTTT. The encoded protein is CASSLEPRWANEKLFF.

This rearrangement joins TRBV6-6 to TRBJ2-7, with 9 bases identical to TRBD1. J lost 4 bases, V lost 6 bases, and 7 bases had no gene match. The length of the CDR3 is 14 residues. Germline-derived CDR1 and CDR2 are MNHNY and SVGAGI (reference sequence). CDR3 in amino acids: CASRRDRVRYEQYF. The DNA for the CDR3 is TGTGCCAGCAGGAGGGACAGGGTACGATACGAGCAGTACTTC.

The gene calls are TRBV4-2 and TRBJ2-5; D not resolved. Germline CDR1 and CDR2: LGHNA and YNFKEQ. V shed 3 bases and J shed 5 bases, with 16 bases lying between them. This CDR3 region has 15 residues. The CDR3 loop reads CASSQSLGLWETQYF. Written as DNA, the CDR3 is TGTGCCAGCAGCCAGTCTTTAGGGCTCTGGGAGACCCAGTACTTC.

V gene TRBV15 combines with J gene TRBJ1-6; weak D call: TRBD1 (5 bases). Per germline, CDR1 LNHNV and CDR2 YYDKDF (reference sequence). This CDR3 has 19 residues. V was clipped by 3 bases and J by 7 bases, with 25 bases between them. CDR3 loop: CATSREVWDSTLVNSPLHF. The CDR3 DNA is TGTGCCACCAGCAGGGAAGTCTGGGACTCTACCCTAGTCAATTCACCCCTCCACTTT.

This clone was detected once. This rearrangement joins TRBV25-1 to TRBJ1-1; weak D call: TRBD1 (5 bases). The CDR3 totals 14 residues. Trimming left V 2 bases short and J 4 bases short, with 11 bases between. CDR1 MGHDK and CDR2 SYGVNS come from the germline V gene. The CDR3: CASSETYGGTEAFF. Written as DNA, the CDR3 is TGTGCCAGCAGTGAAACCTACGGGGGCACTGAAGCTTTCTTT.

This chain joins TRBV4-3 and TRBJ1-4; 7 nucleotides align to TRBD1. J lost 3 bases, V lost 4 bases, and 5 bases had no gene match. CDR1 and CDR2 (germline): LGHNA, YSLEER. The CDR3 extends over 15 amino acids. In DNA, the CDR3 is TGCGCCAGCAGCCGCAGGGGGAGGTCTAATGAAAAACTGTTTTTT. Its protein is CASSRRGRSNEKLFF.

CDR3 sequence reads: CASSRAQGEQFF. As DNA, the CDR3 is TGCGCCAGCAGCCGAGCTCAGGGTGAGCAGTTCTTC. The chain has TRBV4-3 and TRBJ2-1, with D tentatively TRBD1 (5 bases). Trimming stripped 4 bases from V and 9 bases from J, with 10 bases between. CDR1 and CDR2 (germline): LGHNA, YSLEER. The CDR3 runs to 12 residues.

In DNA, the CDR3 is TGTGCCAGTAGTATTTTTGGGGGGGAATGGGGCGGCGAGCAGTACTTC. This codes for CASSIFGGEWGGEQYF. The chain couples TRBV19 to TRBJ2-7; 7 bases fit TRBD2. The V gene end was trimmed by 3 bases and the J gene end by 6 bases; junction bases not matched to a gene: 14. The CDR3 is 16 amino acids. CDR1 and CDR2 (germline): LNHDA, SQIVND (reference sequence). The full variable domain, with the rest looked up from reference TRBV19 and TRBJ2-7, is DGGITQSPKYLFRKEGQNVTLSCEQNLNHDAMYWYRQDPGQGLRLIYYSQIVNDFQKGDIAEGYSVSREKKESFPLTVTSAQKNPTAFYLCASSIFGGEWGGEQYFGPGTRLTVT.

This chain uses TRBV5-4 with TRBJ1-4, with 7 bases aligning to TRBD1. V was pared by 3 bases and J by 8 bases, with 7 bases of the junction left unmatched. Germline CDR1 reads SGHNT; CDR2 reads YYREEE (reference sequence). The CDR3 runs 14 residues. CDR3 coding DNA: TGTGCCAGCAGCTCCGGGACAGTAATCGAAAAACTGTTTTTT. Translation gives CASSSGTVIEKLFF. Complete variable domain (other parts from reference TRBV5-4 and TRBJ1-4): ETGVTQSPTHLIKTRGQQVTLRCSSQSGHNTVSWYQQALGQGPQFIFQYYREEENGRGNFPPRFSGLQFPNYSSELNVNALELDDSALYLCASSSGTVIEKLFFGSGTQLSVL.

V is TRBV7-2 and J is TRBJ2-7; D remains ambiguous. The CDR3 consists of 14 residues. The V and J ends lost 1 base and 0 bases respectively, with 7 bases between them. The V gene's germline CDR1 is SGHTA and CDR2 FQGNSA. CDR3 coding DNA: TGTGCCAGCAGCTTAGAGGTCTTCTCCTACGAGCAGTACTTC. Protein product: CASSLEVFSYEQYF.

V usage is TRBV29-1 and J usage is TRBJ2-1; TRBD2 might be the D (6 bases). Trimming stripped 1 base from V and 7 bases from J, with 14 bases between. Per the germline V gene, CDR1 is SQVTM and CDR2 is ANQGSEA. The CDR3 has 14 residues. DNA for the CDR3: TGCAGCGTTGAAGCGGGAGTAGGAGGAAATGAGCAGTTCTTC. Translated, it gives CSVEAGVGGNEQFF.

CDR3 region: CASSVAGQGNTEAFF. The CDR3 DNA follows: TGTGCCAGCAGCGTAGCGGGGCAGGGAAACACTGAAGCTTTCTTT. The J gene is TRBJ1-1, the V gene TRBV9; a weak D match, TRBD1 (5 bases). The germline V gene encodes CDR1 SGDLS and CDR2 YYNGEE. CDR3 size: 15 residues. V lost 0 bases to trimming and J lost 2 bases, with 11 bases between them.